This TCR beta chain was captured in a study of T cells expressing NK-cell markers. Study at large: Beta-chain profiling covered CD3+CD56+NKG2C+, CD3+CD56+NKG2C- and CD3+CD56-NKG2C+ sorted subsets. Study-level findings and limits: Of CD8+ T cells, about 1.0-8% belonged to dominant NKG2C+ clonotypes in roughly 6 donors. In four donors, these clonotypes also led the CD3+CD56-NKG2C+ fraction.

The CDR3 is 16 amino acids. Germline V gene lookup returns CDR1 DFQATT and CDR2 SNEGSKA (reference sequence). For this clonotype: The antigen is not known.

With UMIs, 5'RACE template switching was used to make TCR beta cDNA. For each CDR3 protein, TCRdb gives one entry from its re-call of the 5' RACE reads, without DNA. This repertoire includes 150,000 or so distinct CDR3 sequences. What was sequenced was blood T cells: a sorted CD56 or NKG2C T cell subset, CD4+ or CD8+ T cells, or bulk PBMC T cells (not recorded which). The chain combines TRBV20-1 with TRBJ2-3; TCRdb's D gene call, TRBD1, goes unchecked for lack of DNA. The origin of this receptor is a woman aged 45-59 years in good health. This chain's CDR3 is CSARDRNRVRRDTQYF.